The sequence of this T cell receptor (beta chain) was determined in a study of cytomegalovirus exposure and HLA in healthy donors. Study-wide context: Across a few hundred genotyped donors, over 70% landed in the Caucasian-associated ancestry cluster.

Trimming stripped 1 base from V and 3 bases from J, with 9 bases between. The germline V gene has CDR1 KGHSH and CDR2 LQKENI. The CDR3 runs to 14 residues. As to this clone: Its target is not known.

Study-wide results and caveats: The study flagged roughly 150 TCR beta chains as cytomegalovirus-associated. CMV serostatus was the sole immune exposure information available. The authors later found most CMV-associated TCR beta chains appeared HLA-restricted.

Amplification used 60 Vbeta primers and 13 Jbeta primers. Method: immunoSEQ multiplex PCR; TCRdb's copy keeps in-frame clones and lacks some. The data contain roughly 150,000 clones, about 70% of them singletons. The sequenced sample consisted of PBMCs. This chain uses TRBV18 with TRBJ1-2, with unresolved D. This sequence originates from a man aged 40-49 years in good health and CMV-seronegative. The CDR3 nucleotides are TGTGCCAGCTCACCACAGAGTATAGACTATGGCTACACCTTC. Protein sequence: CASSPQSIDYGYTF.